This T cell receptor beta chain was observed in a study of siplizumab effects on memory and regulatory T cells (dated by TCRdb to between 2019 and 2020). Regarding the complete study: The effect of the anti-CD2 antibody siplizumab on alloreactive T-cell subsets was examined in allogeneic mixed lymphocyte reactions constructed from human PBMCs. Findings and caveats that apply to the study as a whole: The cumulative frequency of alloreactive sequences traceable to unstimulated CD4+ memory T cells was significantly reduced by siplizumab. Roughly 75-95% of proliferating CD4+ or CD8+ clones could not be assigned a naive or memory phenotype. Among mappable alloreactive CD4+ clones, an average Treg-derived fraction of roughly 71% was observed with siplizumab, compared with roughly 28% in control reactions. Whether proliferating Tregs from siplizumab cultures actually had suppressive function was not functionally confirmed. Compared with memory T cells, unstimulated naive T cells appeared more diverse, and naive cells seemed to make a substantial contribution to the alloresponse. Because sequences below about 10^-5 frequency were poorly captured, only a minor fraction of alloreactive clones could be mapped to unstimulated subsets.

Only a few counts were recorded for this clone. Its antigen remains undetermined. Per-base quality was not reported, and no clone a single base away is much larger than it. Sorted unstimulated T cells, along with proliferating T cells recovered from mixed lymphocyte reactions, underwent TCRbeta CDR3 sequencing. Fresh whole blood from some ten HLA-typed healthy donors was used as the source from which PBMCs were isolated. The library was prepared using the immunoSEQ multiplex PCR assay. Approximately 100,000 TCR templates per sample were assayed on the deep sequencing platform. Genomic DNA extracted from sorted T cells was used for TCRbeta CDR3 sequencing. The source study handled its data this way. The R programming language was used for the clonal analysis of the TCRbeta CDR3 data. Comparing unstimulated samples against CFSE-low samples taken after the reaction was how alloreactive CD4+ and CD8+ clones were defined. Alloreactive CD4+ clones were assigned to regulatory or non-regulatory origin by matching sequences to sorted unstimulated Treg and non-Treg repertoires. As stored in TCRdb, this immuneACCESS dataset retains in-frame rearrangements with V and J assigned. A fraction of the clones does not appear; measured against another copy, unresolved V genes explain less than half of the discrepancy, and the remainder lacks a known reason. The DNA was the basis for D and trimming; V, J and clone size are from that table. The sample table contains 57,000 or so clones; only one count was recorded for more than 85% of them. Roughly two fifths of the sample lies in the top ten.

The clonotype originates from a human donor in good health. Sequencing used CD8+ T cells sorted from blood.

The encoded CDR3 is CASSPSSGAWQNIQYF. The DNA reads as follows: TGTGCCAGCTCACCGAGTTCAGGGGCTTGGCAAAACATTCAGTACTTC. The chain employs TRBV18 and TRBJ2-4; tentative D gene TRBD1, with 6 bases matching. The CDR3 covers 16 residues, taking in both the cysteine and the phenylalanine. Left in the record is the CDR3 DNA by itself, 48 bases read in frame from the first base. CDR1 and CDR2 are drawn from the germline V gene: KGHSH, LQKENI. A distance of 17 bases separates the germline ends of V and J, which lose 3 bases and 5 bases respectively. Joined to the reference TRBV18 and TRBJ2-4 proteins, this CDR3 gives the full variable domain: NAGVMQNPRHLVRRRGQEARLRCSPMKGHSHVYWYRQLPEEGLKFMVYLQKENIIDESGMPKERFSAEFPKEGPSILRIQQVVRGDSAAYFCASSPSSGAWQNIQYFGAGTRLSVL.